Below, 10 T cell receptor beta chains from the same sample are listed, as sequenced in a study of cytomegalovirus exposure and HLA in healthy donors. The protocol was immunoSEQ multiplex PCR, while the TCRdb copy is restricted to in-frame clones and leaves out a portion. The table records 250,000 to 400,000 clones, roughly 87% of them present only once. Material for sequencing was PBMCs. The source of these receptors is a woman aged 25-40 years in good health and CMV-seropositive.

CDR3 amino acids: CASSPPLGQGQETQYF. CDR3 nucleotide sequence: TGTGCCAGCTCACCACCCCTGGGACAGGGACAAGAGACCCAGTACTTC. This chain connects TRBV18 to TRBJ2-5, with 9 bases matching TRBD1. Trimming removed 0 bases from V and 2 bases from J; junction bases left unmatched: 4. Germline V lookup: CDR1 KGHSH, CDR2 LQKENI. The CDR3 is 16 amino acids.

The rearrangement uses TRBV30 and TRBJ2-5; the D is unclear. CDR1 and CDR2 (germline): GTSNPN, SVGIG (reference sequence). The CDR3 length is 13 residues. Trimming took 4 bases from V and 5 from J, leaving 14 bases between them. The CDR3 spells CAWNDLGRETQYF. CDR3 sequence (DNA): TGTGCCTGGAATGACTTAGGGCGGGAGACCCAGTACTTC.

The chain couples TRBV4-2 to TRBJ2-2; D unclear. Trimming took off 1 base at V and 7 bases at J, with 4 bases between the two ends. This CDR3 spans 12 amino acids. In germline, CDR1 is LGHNA, CDR2 YNFKEQ. As DNA, the CDR3 is TGTGCCAGCAGCCAAGTCGGCGGGGAGCTGTTTTTT. Its protein is CASSQVGGELFF.

This clone was counted between two and nine times. The chain joins TRBV19 to TRBJ1-5, with 7 bases matching TRBD1. The CDR3 spans 15 residues. Trimming at V came to 4 bases and at J to 4 bases, leaving 7 bases not matched to a gene. In germline, CDR1 is LNHDA, CDR2 SQIVND (reference sequence). The CDR3 coding sequence is TGTGCCAGTAGTAGGGGGACAGCTGATAATCAGCCCCAGCATTTT. Protein product: CASSRGTADNQPQHF. The variable domain in full, with the rest retrieved from reference TRBV19 and TRBJ1-5, is DGGITQSPKYLFRKEGQNVTLSCEQNLNHDAMYWYRQDPGQGLRLIYYSQIVNDFQKGDIAEGYSVSREKKESFPLTVTSAQKNPTAFYLCASSRGTADNQPQHFGDGTRLSIL.

J is TRBJ2-7 and V is TRBV7-9, with TRBD2 as a possible D gene (5 bases). In germline, CDR1 is SEHNR, CDR2 FQNEAQ (reference sequence). Between the trimmed V and J ends, which lost 2 bases and 5 bases, there was a span of 13 bases. The CDR3 contains 14 residues. CDR3 loop: CASSLSSGFHEQYF. For the CDR3, the DNA is TGTGCCAGCAGCTTATCGTCGGGGTTCCACGAGCAGTACTTC.

This sequence joins TRBV19 and TRBJ2-7; D is unclear. The ends were cut back, 5 bases at V and 0 bases at J, with 8 bases in the middle. This CDR3 is built from 13 residues. Germline loops: CDR1 LNHDA, CDR2 SQIVND (reference sequence). CDR3: CASSYGTSYEQYF. The CDR3 nucleotides are TGTGCCAGTAGTTATGGCACCTCCTACGAGCAGTACTTC.

The chain joins TRBV5-1 to TRBJ2-7, with a weak D call TRBD2 (5 bases). The CDR3 covers 13 residues. Germline V CDR1 and CDR2: SGHRS, YFSETQ. V was trimmed by 1 base and J by 2 bases, leaving 7 bases between them. CDR3 coding DNA: TGCGCCAGCAGCTTGTCGACTACCTACGAGCAGTACTTC. Its protein is CASSLSTTYEQYF.

The gene calls are TRBV9 and TRBJ1-5; no reliable D call. Trimming pared 0 bases from V and 1 base from J, leaving 8 bases between. Germline loops: CDR1 SGDLS, CDR2 YYNGEE. There are 15 residues in the CDR3. The CDR3 DNA reads as TGTGCCAGCAGCGTAGGCGAAGGCAGCAATCAGCCCCAGCATTTT. This gives the protein CASSVGEGSNQPQHF.

The chain has TRBV5-6 and TRBJ2-3; D is tentatively TRBD1 or TRBD2 (5 bases each). Trimming left V 6 bases short and J 2 bases short, with 13 bases between. This CDR3 region has 14 residues. The germline gives CDR1 SGHDT, CDR2 YYEEEE. The CDR3 DNA reads as TGTGCCAGCACCATCGGGACGGCCACAGATACGCAGTATTTT. It specifies CASTIGTATDTQYF.

The chain joins TRBV4-3 to TRBJ2-7, with 7 bases lining up with TRBD2. CDR3 length equals 17 residues. V dropped 1 base and J dropped 3; count of bases not matched to a gene: 12. Per the germline V gene, CDR1 is LGHNA and CDR2 is YSLEER. CDR3 residues: CASSQGPGAGQSYEQYF. CDR3 bases: TGCGCCAGCAGCCAAGGTCCCGGAGCGGGGCAGAGCTACGAGCAGTACTTC.